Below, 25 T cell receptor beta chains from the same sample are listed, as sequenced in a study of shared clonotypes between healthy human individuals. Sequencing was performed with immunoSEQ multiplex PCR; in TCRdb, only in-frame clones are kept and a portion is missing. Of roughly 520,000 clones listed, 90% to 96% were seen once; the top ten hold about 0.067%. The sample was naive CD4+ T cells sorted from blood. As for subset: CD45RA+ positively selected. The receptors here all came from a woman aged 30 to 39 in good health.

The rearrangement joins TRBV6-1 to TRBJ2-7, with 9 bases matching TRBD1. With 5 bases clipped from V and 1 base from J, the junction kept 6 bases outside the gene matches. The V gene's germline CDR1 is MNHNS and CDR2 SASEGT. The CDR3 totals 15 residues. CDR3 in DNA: TGTGCCAGCAGTCCCATCGGGACAGGGTCCTACGAGCAGTACTTC. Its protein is CASSPIGTGSYEQYF.

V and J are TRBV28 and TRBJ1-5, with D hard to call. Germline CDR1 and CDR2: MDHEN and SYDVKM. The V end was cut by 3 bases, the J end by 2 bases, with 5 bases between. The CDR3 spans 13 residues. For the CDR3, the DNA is TGTGCCAGCAGTTTCTACCGCAATCAGCCCCAGCATTTT. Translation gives CASSFYRNQPQHF.

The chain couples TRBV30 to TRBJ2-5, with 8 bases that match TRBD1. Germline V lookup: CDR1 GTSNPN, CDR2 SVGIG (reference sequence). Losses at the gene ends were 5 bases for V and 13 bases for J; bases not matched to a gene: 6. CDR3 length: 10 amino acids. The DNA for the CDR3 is TGTGCCTGGGTGACAGGGGTAGGGTACTTC. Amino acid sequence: CAWVTGVGYF.

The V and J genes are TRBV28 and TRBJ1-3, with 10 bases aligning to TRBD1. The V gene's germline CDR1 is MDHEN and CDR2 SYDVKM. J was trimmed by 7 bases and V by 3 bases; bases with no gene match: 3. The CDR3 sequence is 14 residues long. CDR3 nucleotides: TGTGCCAGCAGTTTGGGGGGACAGGGGAACACCATATATTTT. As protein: CASSLGGQGNTIYF.

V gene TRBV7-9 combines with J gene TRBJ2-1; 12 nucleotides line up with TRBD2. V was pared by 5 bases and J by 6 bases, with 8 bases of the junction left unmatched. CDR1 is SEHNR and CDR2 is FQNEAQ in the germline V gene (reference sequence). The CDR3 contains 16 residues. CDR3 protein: CASSARLAGDPNEQFF. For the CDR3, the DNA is TGTGCCAGCAGCGCCCGACTAGCGGGAGATCCCAATGAGCAGTTCTTC.

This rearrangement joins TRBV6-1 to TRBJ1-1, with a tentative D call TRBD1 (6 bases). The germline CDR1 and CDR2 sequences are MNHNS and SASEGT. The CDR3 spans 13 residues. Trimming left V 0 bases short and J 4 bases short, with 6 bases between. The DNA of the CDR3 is TGTGCCAGCAGTGAAGCAGGGGGCACTGAAGCTTTCTTT. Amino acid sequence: CASSEAGGTEAFF.

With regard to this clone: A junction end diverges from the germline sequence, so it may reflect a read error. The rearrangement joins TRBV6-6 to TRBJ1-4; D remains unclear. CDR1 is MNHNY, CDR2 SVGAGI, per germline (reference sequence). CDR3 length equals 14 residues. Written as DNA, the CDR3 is TGTGCCAGCAGACGGACTCTAACTACTGAAAAACTGTTTTTT. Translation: CASRRTLTTEKLFF.

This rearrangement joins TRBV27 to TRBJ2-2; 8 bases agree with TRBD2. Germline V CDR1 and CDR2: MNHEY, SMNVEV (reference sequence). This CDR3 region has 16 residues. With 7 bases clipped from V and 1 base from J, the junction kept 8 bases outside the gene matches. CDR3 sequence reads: CASTEGLAGNTGELFF. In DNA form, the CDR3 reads TGTGCCAGCACCGAGGGGCTAGCGGGGAACACCGGGGAGCTGTTTTTT.

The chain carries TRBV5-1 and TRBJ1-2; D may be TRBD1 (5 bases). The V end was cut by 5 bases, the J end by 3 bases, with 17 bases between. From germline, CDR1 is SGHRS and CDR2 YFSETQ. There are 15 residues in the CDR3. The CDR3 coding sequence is TGCGCCAGCAGAACCGGGACGGAGGCTTACTATGGCTACACCTTC. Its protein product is CASRTGTEAYYGYTF.

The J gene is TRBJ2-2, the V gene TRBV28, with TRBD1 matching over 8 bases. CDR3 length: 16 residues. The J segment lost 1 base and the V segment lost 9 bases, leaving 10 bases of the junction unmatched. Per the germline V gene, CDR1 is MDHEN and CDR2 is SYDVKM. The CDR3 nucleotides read TGTGCCAGTAAGACAGGGGCCGCTTTGAACACCGGGGAGCTGTTTTTT. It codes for CASKTGAALNTGELFF.

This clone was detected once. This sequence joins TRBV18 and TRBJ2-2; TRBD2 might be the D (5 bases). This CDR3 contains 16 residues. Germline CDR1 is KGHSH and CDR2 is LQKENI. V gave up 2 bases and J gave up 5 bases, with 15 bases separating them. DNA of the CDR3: TGTGCCAGCTCACCAGCGTCTCTAGCCCGAACCGGGGAGCTGTTTTTT. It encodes CASSPASLARTGELFF.

CDR3 DNA: TGTGCCTGGAGTGTACAACCTAGCGGGAGAGTGGAGCTGTTTTTT. Protein sequence: CAWSVQPSGRVELFF. The gene calls are TRBV30 and TRBJ2-2; 10 bases fit TRBD2. Germline CDR1 reads GTSNPN; CDR2 reads SVGIG (reference sequence). The CDR3 covers 15 residues. J gave up 10 bases and V 0 bases, and 8 bases lay outside the gene matches.

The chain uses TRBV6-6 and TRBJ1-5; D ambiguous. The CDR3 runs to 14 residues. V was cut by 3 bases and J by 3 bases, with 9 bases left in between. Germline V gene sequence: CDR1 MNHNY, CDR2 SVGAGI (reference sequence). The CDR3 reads CASSYGSYNQPQHF. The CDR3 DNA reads TGTGCCAGCAGTTATGGCAGTTACAATCAGCCCCAGCATTTT.

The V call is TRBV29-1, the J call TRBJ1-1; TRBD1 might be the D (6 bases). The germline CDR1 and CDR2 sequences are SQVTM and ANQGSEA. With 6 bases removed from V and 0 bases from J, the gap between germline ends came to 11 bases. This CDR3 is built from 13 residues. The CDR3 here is CSVLGAVNTEAFF. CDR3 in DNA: TGCAGCGTGCTGGGGGCAGTGAACACTGAAGCTTTCTTT.

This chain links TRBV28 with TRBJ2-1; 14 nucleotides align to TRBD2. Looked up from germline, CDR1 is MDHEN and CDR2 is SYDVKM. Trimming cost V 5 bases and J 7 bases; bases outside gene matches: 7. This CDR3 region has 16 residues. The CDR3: CASSLGLAGGRNEQFF. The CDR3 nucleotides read TGTGCCAGCAGTCTCGGACTAGCGGGAGGAAGGAATGAGCAGTTCTTC.

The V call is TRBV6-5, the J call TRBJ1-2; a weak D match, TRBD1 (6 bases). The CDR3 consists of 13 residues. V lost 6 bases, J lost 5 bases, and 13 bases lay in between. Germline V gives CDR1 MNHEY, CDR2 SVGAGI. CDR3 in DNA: TGTGCCAGCAGGTACAGGGAAGGTTATGGCTACACCTTC. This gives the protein CASRYREGYGYTF.

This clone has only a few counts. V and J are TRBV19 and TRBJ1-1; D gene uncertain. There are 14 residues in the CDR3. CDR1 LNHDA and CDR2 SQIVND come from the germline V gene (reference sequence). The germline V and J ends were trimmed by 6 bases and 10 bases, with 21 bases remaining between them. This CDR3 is CASSPQRGVEPAFF. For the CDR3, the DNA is TGTGCCAGTAGCCCCCAGCGGGGTGTCGAGCCAGCTTTCTTT.

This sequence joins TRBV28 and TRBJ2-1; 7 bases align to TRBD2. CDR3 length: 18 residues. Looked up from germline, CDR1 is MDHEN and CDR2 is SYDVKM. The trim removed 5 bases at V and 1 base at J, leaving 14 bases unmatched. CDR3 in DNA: TGTGCCAGCAGTACGCGGCTAGCGGAGTTCATATCCTACAATGAGCAGTTCTTC. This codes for CASSTRLAEFISYNEQFF.

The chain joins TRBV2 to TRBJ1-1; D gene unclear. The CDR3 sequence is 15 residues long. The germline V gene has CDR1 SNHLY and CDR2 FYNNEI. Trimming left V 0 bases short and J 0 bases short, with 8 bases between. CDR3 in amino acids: CASSEARNMNTEAFF. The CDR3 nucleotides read TGTGCCAGCAGTGAAGCAAGGAACATGAACACTGAAGCTTTCTTT.

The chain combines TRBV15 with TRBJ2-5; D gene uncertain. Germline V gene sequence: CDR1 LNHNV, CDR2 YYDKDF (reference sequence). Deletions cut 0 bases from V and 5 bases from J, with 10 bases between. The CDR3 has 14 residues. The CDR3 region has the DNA TGTGCCACCAGCAGAGATCTGGGTCTTGAGACCCAGTACTTC. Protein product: CATSRDLGLETQYF. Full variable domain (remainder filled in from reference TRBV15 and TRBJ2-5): DAMVIQNPRYQVTQFGKPVTLSCSQTLNHNVMYWYQQKSSQAPKLLFHYYDKDFNNEADTPDNFQSRRPNTSFCFLDIRSPGLGDTAMYLCATSRDLGLETQYFGPGTRLLVL.

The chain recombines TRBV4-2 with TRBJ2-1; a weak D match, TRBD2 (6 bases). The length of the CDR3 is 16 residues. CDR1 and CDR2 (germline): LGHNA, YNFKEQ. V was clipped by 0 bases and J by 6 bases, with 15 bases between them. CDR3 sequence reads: CASSQERGPPLNEQFF. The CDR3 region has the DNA TGTGCCAGCAGCCAAGAGCGGGGTCCGCCGCTCAATGAGCAGTTCTTC.

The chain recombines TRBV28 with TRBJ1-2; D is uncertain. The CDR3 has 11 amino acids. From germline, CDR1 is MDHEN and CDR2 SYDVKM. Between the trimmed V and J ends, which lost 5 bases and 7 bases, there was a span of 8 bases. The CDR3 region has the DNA TGTGCCAGCAGTCTCGGCCTTGGCTACACCTTC. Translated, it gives CASSLGLGYTF.

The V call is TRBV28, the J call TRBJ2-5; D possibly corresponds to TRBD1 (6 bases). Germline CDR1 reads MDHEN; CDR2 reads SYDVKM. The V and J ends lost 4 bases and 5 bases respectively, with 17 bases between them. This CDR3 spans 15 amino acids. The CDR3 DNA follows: TGTGCCAGCAGTTCAAACAGGGAGTCCCGGGAGACCCAGTACTTC. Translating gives CASSSNRESRETQYF.

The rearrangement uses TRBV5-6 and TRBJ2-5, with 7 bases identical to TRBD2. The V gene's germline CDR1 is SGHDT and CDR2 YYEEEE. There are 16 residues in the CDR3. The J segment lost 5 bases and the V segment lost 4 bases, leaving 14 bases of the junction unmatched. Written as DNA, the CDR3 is TGTGCCAGCAGCGTTCGCACCCGGGGGGTTGGCGAGACCCAGTACTTC. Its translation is CASSVRTRGVGETQYF. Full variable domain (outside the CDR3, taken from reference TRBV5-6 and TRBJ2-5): DAGVTQSPTHLIKTRGQQVTLRCSPKSGHDTVSWYQQALGQGPQFIFQYYEEEERQRGNFPDRFSGHQFPNYSSELNVNALLLGDSALYLCASSVRTRGVGETQYFGPGTRLLVL.

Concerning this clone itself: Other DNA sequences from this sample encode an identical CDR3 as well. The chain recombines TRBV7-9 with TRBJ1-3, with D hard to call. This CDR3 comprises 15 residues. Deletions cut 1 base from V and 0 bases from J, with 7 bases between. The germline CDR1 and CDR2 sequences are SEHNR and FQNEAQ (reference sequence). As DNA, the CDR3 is TGTGCCAGCAGCTTAGTGCGGGACTCTGGAAACACCATATATTTT. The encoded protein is CASSLVRDSGNTIYF.